This TCR beta chain is from a study of T cells in Graves' hyperthyroidism and ophthalmopathy (dated by TCRdb to the late 2010s). For context, the study as a whole: Peripheral blood was sampled at the time of initial diagnosis, prior to any treatment. TCR Vbeta CDR3 sequencing of 120 to 150 peripheral blood samples (roughly 41 ophthalmopathy, about 74 hyperthyroidism and approximately 17 progressor patients) is reported in the paper. Prospective prediction of ophthalmopathy was tested in an independent validation cohort consisting of 18 to 20 hyperthyroidism patients and about 17 patients who later progressed to ophthalmopathy. The 100 or so discovery patients were randomly split 7:3 into training and test sets. A discovery cohort of approximately 97 patients, 43 with Graves' ophthalmopathy and about 58 with stable Graves' hyperthyroidism, was used to find distinguishing TCR V-J signatures. Once sampling was done, hyperthyroidism patients were given methimazole at a starting dose of 30 mg daily, whereas ophthalmopathy patients were given high-dose intravenous methylprednisolone. The study also compared thyroid tissue and blood T-cell repertoires from five or six Graves' hyperthyroidism patients.

Results and caveats for the whole study, not just this receptor: In validation, the model predicted progression to ophthalmopathy a median of roughly six months before onset, with roughly 70% sensitivity and roughly 73% specificity. Ophthalmopathy was separated from stable hyperthyroidism by a 13 V-J signature model, with approximately 90% sensitivity and about 81% specificity obtained in cross-validation and 80%/75% obtained in testing. No statistical method was used to fix the sample size in advance, and group allocation was not hidden from the investigators. Blood samples also contained most of the expanded thyroid clonotypes (frequency above 0.001), which suggests that blood repertoires may reflect thyroid immune responses.

In the ophthalmopathy patients, disease was moderately to severely active, with a Clinical Activity Score of 3 or more, a NOSPECS grade of 4 or more, and a duration of less than 3 months. Any patient with an uncontrolled infection, another autoimmune disease, pregnancy or lactation was excluded. Diagnoses were based on clinical symptoms, serum thyroxine and TRAb, thyroid ultrasound and orbital computed tomography. PBMCs were separated from roughly 9.3 ml of fresh peripheral blood using Ficoll-Paque density gradient centrifugation. Total RNA was extracted using Trizol reagent, and RNA quality was assessed on an Agilent 2100 Bioanalyzer. V is pared back by 3 bases and J by 11 bases, with 14 bases lying between the germline termini. The germline V gene sets CDR1 to MDHEN and CDR2 to SYDVKM. There are 13 amino acids in the CDR3, from cysteine to phenylalanine inclusive. CDR3 DNA is the only sequence kept; it has 39 bases, read in frame from the first base.

The TCR beta CDR3 regions were amplified from RNA transcripts. For the first round of RT-PCR on the TCR CDR3, the HTBI primer set was used together with the Qiagen OneStep RT-PCR kit. A second multiplex PCR round built the libraries, followed by size selection and purification. The libraries were sequenced on an Illumina HiSeq2000 using paired-end 100 bp reads. The authors' analysis ran thus. Raw data were processed with SOAPnuke, discarding reads with adapters, uncalled bases, mean Phred below 15, or no exact constant-primer or identifier match. High-quality paired reads were merged using COPE v1.2.5, and each unique nucleotide sequence was defined as a clonotype. MiTCR v1.1 was used to align clonotypes to the IMGT TRBV, TRBD and TRBJ reference segments. Only V-J combinations with frequency above 0.0001, covering 99.2% of repertoires, were analysed. The TCS score was defined as F50 (clonal expansion) divided by E x V (chaos), with BLOSUM62-based TCRdist calculated between CDR3 peptides within each V-J. Welch's t-statistics and random forest reduced fewer than 600 V-J features to 13, which were used in a naive Bayes classifier (R e1071). TCRdb reworked the public reads: Q25 trimming with fastp, MiXCR clone assembly, productive beta chains retained. A single entry per CDR3 protein holds the most common genes and DNA from its merged rows. What appears here as the V and J calls and clone size reflects TCRdb's work, not the paper's. The sample data list nearly 600,000 distinct CDR3 sequences, and more than 13% of these were observed just once. Of the sample, approximately 6.4% falls within the top ten clones.

In the case of this clonotype: No antigen is known for it. No base quality values were provided; no much bigger clone lies one nucleotide off.

Sequencing used blood. The sequence was obtained from a young woman with Graves' ophthalmopathy. The chain joins TRBV28 to TRBJ2-4; the D call could be TRBD1 or TRBD2, with each sharing 5 bases. The DNA sequence reads TGTGCCAGCAGTTTCGGAGCCCGGGGCCTTCAGTACTTC. This gives the protein CASSFGARGLQYF.